The T cell receptor beta chain under discussion was sequenced for a study of T cells in women clearing cervical HPV infection. This table comes from immunoSEQ multiplex PCR, and its TCRdb copy is limited to in-frame clones, with some not included. Here the sample table reports approximately 49,000 clones. Concerning this clone itself: Read coverage stops 3 residues before the CDR3 terminus; the germline J gene supplies the remainder.

This CDR3 has 13 amino acids. Germline lookup yields CDR1 SQVTM and CDR2 ANQGSEA. This receptor was obtained from a woman between 18 and 69 years old with a cervical HPV16 infection that either progressed to CIN3+ or cleared (not recorded which). The sequencing input was blood buffy coat. J is TRBJ1-2 and V is TRBV29-1, with D unclear. CDR3 residues: CSSLLKAGGGYTF. Incomplete CDR3 DNA: TGCAGCTCTCTCCTAAAGGCGGGCGGGGGC.